One sample yielded the 23 T cell receptor beta chains listed below, sequenced in a study of cytomegalovirus exposure and HLA in healthy donors. Both 60 Vbeta primers and 13 Jbeta primers went into the PCR. Here immunoSEQ multiplex PCR was the method, and the copy in TCRdb shows in-frame clones only, minus some. This sample has just over 150,000 clones; 65% to 85% occur once, and the top ten carry about 6.3%. Input material: PBMCs. These receptors all come from a male donor in good health and CMV-seropositive.

V usage is TRBV11-1 and J usage is TRBJ1-2; 10 nucleotides match TRBD1. The trim removed 4 bases at V and 3 bases at J, leaving 5 bases unmatched. This CDR3 comprises 15 residues. Germline-derived CDR1 and CDR2 are SGHAT and FQDESV (reference sequence). CDR3 sequence (DNA): TGTGCCAGCAGCTCATGGGACAGGGGAGACTATGGCTACACCTTC. Encoded protein: CASSSWDRGDYGYTF.

V and J are TRBV13 and TRBJ1-3; D remains ambiguous. This CDR3 is built from 15 residues. Trimming left V 0 bases short and J 0 bases short, with 6 bases between. Per germline, CDR1 PRHDT and CDR2 FYEKMQ (reference sequence). The CDR3 here is CASSLGQSSGNTIYF. CDR3 coding DNA: TGTGCCAGCAGCTTAGGACAAAGCTCTGGAAACACCATATATTTT.

This chain connects TRBV6-1 to TRBJ1-5; 8 bases are shared with TRBD1. The CDR3 has 15 residues. J lost 7 bases, V lost 1 base, and 6 bases had no gene match. Germline V gene lookup returns CDR1 MNHNS and CDR2 SASEGT. DNA of the CDR3: TGTGCCAGCAGTGAAGGTCAGGGGGCAGAGCAGCCCCAGCATTTT. It yields the protein CASSEGQGAEQPQHF.

V usage is TRBV28 and J usage is TRBJ1-5; D not resolved. CDR1 MDHEN and CDR2 SYDVKM come from the germline V gene. The ends were cut back, 8 bases at V and 3 bases at J, with 8 bases in the middle. This CDR3 spans 12 amino acids. In DNA form, the CDR3 reads TGTGCCAGCGGAGGAATCAATCAGCCCCAGCATTTT. This gives the protein CASGGINQPQHF. Variable domain in full (rest from reference TRBV28 and TRBJ1-5): DVKVTQSSRYLVKRTGEKVFLECVQDMDHENMFWYRQDPGLGLRLIYFSYDVKMKEKGDIPEGYSVSREKKERFSLILESASTNQTSMYLCASGGINQPQHFGDGTRLSIL.

This clone has a handful of counts. V usage is TRBV6-1 and J usage is TRBJ2-7; TRBD1 is a possible D gene (5 bases). The germline V and J ends were trimmed by 1 base and 2 bases, with 12 bases remaining between them. The CDR3 consists of 15 residues. Per the germline V gene, CDR1 is MNHNS and CDR2 is SASEGT. CDR3 loop: CASSEERTLTYEQYF. The CDR3, as DNA: TGTGCCAGCAGTGAAGAAAGGACACTTACCTACGAGCAGTACTTC.

J is TRBJ2-7 and V is TRBV25-1, with 10 bases lining up with TRBD1. The ends lost 6 bases at V and 4 bases at J; junction bases unmatched: 3. This CDR3 has 13 amino acids. Germline lookup yields CDR1 MGHDK and CDR2 SYGVNS. The CDR3 reads CASRDRGGYEQYF. In DNA form, the CDR3 reads TGTGCCAGCAGGGACAGGGGGGGTTACGAGCAGTACTTC.

The chain couples TRBV7-9 to TRBJ1-4; TRBD1 is a possible D gene (5 bases). Germline lookup yields CDR1 SEHNR and CDR2 FQNEAQ (reference sequence). Trimming took 6 bases from V and 3 from J, leaving 17 bases between them. This CDR3 comprises 16 residues. CDR3 sequence: CASSPGGAASNEKLFF. CDR3 nucleotide sequence: TGTGCCAGCAGTCCCGGGGGAGCGGCCTCTAATGAAAAACTGTTTTTT.

The V call is TRBV6-5, the J call TRBJ1-2; 9 bases agree with TRBD1. This CDR3 comprises 13 residues. CDR1 is MNHEY, CDR2 SVGAGI, per germline. The V segment lost 8 bases and the J segment 2 bases; nucleotides outside the gene matches: 3. The CDR3 sequence is CASRQGVNYGYTF. CDR3 sequence (DNA): TGTGCCAGCCGACAGGGGGTAAACTATGGCTACACCTTC.

The chain joins TRBV9 to TRBJ1-4; no reliable D call. This CDR3 spans 14 amino acids. Germline CDR1 is SGDLS and CDR2 is YYNGEE. Trimming shortened V by 1 base and J by 4 bases, and 8 bases separated the two germline ends. CDR3 in amino acids: CASSVLWSNEKLFF. CDR3 in DNA: TGTGCCAGCAGCGTATTGTGGAGTAATGAAAAACTGTTTTTT.

CDR3: CASSIGQGGYGYTF. The CDR3 DNA reads as TGTGCCAGCAGCATTGGACAAGGCGGCTATGGCTACACCTTC. The rearrangement uses TRBV2 and TRBJ1-2; D is perhaps TRBD1 (5 bases). The germline V gene encodes CDR1 SNHLY and CDR2 FYNNEI. Trimming took off 6 bases at V and 4 bases at J, with 15 bases between the two ends. This CDR3 is 14 amino acids long.

The chain is built from TRBV5-1 and TRBJ2-3, with TRBD2 matching over 8 bases. With V trimmed by 3 bases and J by 5 bases, 11 bases remained unmatched. The CDR3 consists of 16 residues. Looked up from germline, CDR1 is SGHRS and CDR2 is YFSETQ. CDR3 sequence: CASSSSGSGLRDTQYF. The CDR3, as DNA: TGCGCCAGCAGCTCAAGCGGGAGTGGGTTGAGAGATACGCAGTATTTT.

This sequence joins TRBV19 and TRBJ1-3; 8 bases map to TRBD1. The V gene's germline CDR1 is LNHDA and CDR2 SQIVND (reference sequence). J gave up 4 bases and V 9 bases, and 8 bases lay outside the gene matches. The CDR3 has 14 amino acids. CDR3 nucleotides: TGTGCCAGCGACAGGGGTTCTGCCGGAAACACCATATATTTT. This translates into CASDRGSAGNTIYF.

This clone has more than one count but fewer than ten. V gene TRBV5-5 combines with J gene TRBJ2-2, with TRBD2 as a possible D gene (5 bases). Germline loops: CDR1 SGHKS, CDR2 YYEKEE (reference sequence). V shed 2 bases and J shed 5 bases, with 10 bases lying between them. This CDR3 contains 14 residues. CDR3 DNA: TGTGCCAGCAGCTTATGGGGAGATACCGGGGAGCTGTTTTTT. It specifies CASSLWGDTGELFF.

This chain connects TRBV6-5 to TRBJ1-1; D is unclear. Trimming cost V 2 bases and J 4 bases, with 14 bases left between them. This CDR3 region has 15 residues. Germline V gene data show CDR1 as MNHEY and CDR2 as SVGAGI. Here the CDR3 reads CASSYGEGFGTEAFF. CDR3 bases: TGTGCCAGCAGTTACGGTGAGGGTTTTGGCACTGAAGCTTTCTTT.

The chain couples TRBV30 to TRBJ2-7, with 8 bases aligning to TRBD1. Germline V gene lookup returns CDR1 GTSNPN and CDR2 SVGIG (reference sequence). The CDR3 is made up of 12 amino acids. The V gene end was trimmed by 2 bases and the J gene end by 7 bases; junction bases not matched to a gene: 4. The CDR3 region is CAWSRQGAEQYF. CDR3 nucleotides: TGTGCCTGGAGTAGGCAGGGGGCTGAGCAGTACTTC.

This sequence joins TRBV5-1 and TRBJ2-5; 8 bases match TRBD1. The germline gives CDR1 SGHRS, CDR2 YFSETQ. The CDR3 totals 17 residues. After removal of 0 bases from V and 1 base from J, the junction contained 8 bases not matched to a gene. The CDR3 bases are TGCGCCAGCAGCTTGGTCCGACAGGGGCGACTCCAAGAGACCCAGTACTTC. This gives the protein CASSLVRQGRLQETQYF.

The chain employs TRBV18 and TRBJ2-6, with D hard to call. Germline V lookup: CDR1 KGHSH, CDR2 LQKENI. Between the trimmed V and J ends, which lost 1 base and 0 bases, there was a span of 4 bases. This CDR3 is 15 amino acids long. The CDR3 spells CASSPQHSGANVLTF. Written as DNA, the CDR3 is TGTGCCAGCTCACCACAACACTCTGGGGCCAACGTCCTGACTTTC.

The rearrangement joins TRBV6-1 to TRBJ2-7; TRBD2 agrees at 7 bases. The germline V gene encodes CDR1 MNHNS and CDR2 SASEGT. The V and J ends lost 8 bases and 4 bases, in that order; junction bases with no gene match: 8. This CDR3 has 13 residues. The CDR3: CASYREERYEQYF. The DNA for the CDR3 is TGTGCCAGCTATCGGGAGGAGAGGTACGAGCAGTACTTC.

The V gene is TRBV13, the J gene TRBJ1-5; the match to TRBD1 covers 10 bases. CDR1 is PRHDT, CDR2 FYEKMQ, per germline (reference sequence). CDR3 length: 14 residues. The V and J ends lost 3 bases and 8 bases, in that order; junction bases with no gene match: 4. The CDR3 bases are TGTGCCAGCAGCTTGGGACAGGGGAGAGAGCCCCAGCATTTT. Amino acids: CASSLGQGREPQHF.

This chain uses TRBV11-2 with TRBJ2-5; D is undetermined. V was cut by 3 bases and J by 2 bases, with 13 bases left in between. This CDR3 contains 15 residues. Germline lookup yields CDR1 SGHAT and CDR2 FQNNGV. The DNA for the CDR3 is TGTGCCAGCAGCTTGTACTTTGTTTCTCAAGAGACCCAGTACTTC. Amino acid sequence: CASSLYFVSQETQYF.

This clone showed up just a few times. The chain couples TRBV28 to TRBJ1-2, with D unresolved. The CDR3 has 11 amino acids. V was trimmed by 8 bases and J by 5 bases, leaving 9 bases between them. Germline V CDR1 and CDR2: MDHEN, SYDVKM. CDR3 sequence: CASEAPYGYTF. CDR3 nucleotides: TGTGCCAGCGAGGCCCCTTATGGCTACACCTTC.

On this clone: Other DNA sequences within the sample encode an identical CDR3. The chain employs TRBV6-5 and TRBJ2-3; 10 nucleotides align to TRBD2. The CDR3 consists of 15 residues. Losses at the gene ends were 6 bases for V and 6 bases for J; bases not matched to a gene: 9. Germline V CDR1 and CDR2: MNHEY, SVGAGI. The CDR3 coding sequence is TGTGCCAGCAGCCCGAGCGGGAGGGCCGGGGATACGCAGTATTTT. Protein: CASSPSGRAGDTQYF.

CDR3 residues: CAWSRLSNQPQHF. In DNA, the CDR3 is TGTGCCTGGAGCAGACTCTCCAATCAGCCCCAGCATTTT. The rearrangement uses TRBV30 and TRBJ1-5; D gene ambiguous. From germline, CDR1 is GTSNPN and CDR2 SVGIG (reference sequence). The CDR3 is made up of 13 amino acids. Trimming stripped 3 bases from V and 3 bases from J, with 9 bases between.